The T cell receptor beta chain described here comes from a study of shared clonotypes between healthy human individuals (dated by TCRdb to the early 2020s). General notes on the study: The cohort comprised a couple of women and three men aged 18 to 49 years. To estimate repertoire size and how much clonotypes are shared between individuals, the study performed deep sequencing of blood TCR repertoires from a few healthy adults. Per donor, leukapheresis produced somewhere between about 0.8 and 9 billion PBMCs. For each donor, CD4 naive and CD4 memory were each run on three plates, CD8 naive on two plates, and CD8 memory on one plate. To increase sequencing depth and limit assay-specific biases, TCR repertoire library preparation and sequencing were carried out by different laboratories using diverse techniques. Broad study findings and their caveats: Compared with non-shared clonotypes, the clonotypes found in all four sorted-subset donors had higher generation probabilities. Sampling was limited to blood, and TCR repertoires in tissue likely differ from TCR repertoires in blood. Incomplete sequencing was indicated by rarefaction of sorted-subset datasets, despite the large sequencing depth. The genetic and exposure-history diversity represented was limited by the small number of donors. Estimated clonotype richness was generally larger for naive than for memory subsets. Approximately 4.8% of naive CD4, 3.5% of naive CD8, 2.3% of memory CD4, and approximately 0.39% of memory CD8 clonotypes were shared across several donors. Pairwise subsampling led to the expectation that sequencing depth would affect the degree of clonotype sharing among donors.

CD8 naive samples were CD45RO-negative cells positively selected for CCR7, giving a CD45RA+CCR7+ population that excluded TemRA cells. The donors were healthy, HIV-negative adults with no recently reported acute infections or vaccinations. All donors were Caucasian adults living in Nashville, Tennessee, USA. Blood was obtained by leukapheresis, after which PBMCs were separated by Ficoll-Histopaque density gradient centrifugation and cryopreserved in liquid nitrogen vapor phase. Analytical flow cytometry was used to check the purity and quantity of each magnetically sorted T cell population. Genomic DNA was isolated from every sorted fraction and measured by UV absorbance on a Nanodrop 2000c. Using the deep immunoSEQ assay, TCR CDR3 regions were amplified from genomic DNA by multiplex PCR. For each cell subset, the extracted genomic DNA was distributed evenly across all wells of several immunoSEQ 96-well plates, and each plate served as one replicate. For sorted subsets, roughly 200 ng of genomic DNA, equivalent to tens of thousands of T cell genomes, went into each replicate PCR. The purified libraries were quantified using a Qubit 3.0 fluorometer, sized with a Bioanalyzer 2100, and then quantified again using the KAPA Library Quantification kit. Every immunoSEQ 96-well plate was sequenced on a separate single-read 150-cycle Illumina NextSeq 550 flow cell. The published analysis was carried out like this. Because the immunoSEQ output included only junctional sequences and no quality scores, the filtering could not be the same as the filtering used for full-length reads. To assign V/J genes and CDR3, sequences were annotated against IMGT germline references using PyIR, a Python wrapper for IgBLAST v1.9. Reads with weak V/J assignments (E-value above 1e-6), missing CDR3, stop codons, out-of-frame junctions, or ambiguous translated residues were removed. V3J clonotypes were defined by identical inferred V gene, J gene, and CDR3 amino acid sequence. Percentage overlap between repertoires was computed as shared unique clonotypes divided by the size of the smaller repertoire. Three approaches were used to assess repertoire richness: RTK rarefaction, the Chao1 estimator, and Recon v2.1 estimates of unobserved clonotypes. OLGA was used to compute generation probabilities for all TCRbeta clonotypes that the gDNA method yielded from a handful of donors. This is the immuneACCESS table as TCRdb keeps it, with only in-frame sequences that have V and J called. A part of the clones is gone; compared with another copy, unresolved V genes explain less than half, and the rest is unexplained. V, J and clone size were drawn from that table, and D and trimming were deduced from the DNA. The sample profile shows about 2 million clones; less than 95% of them were found once. The biggest ten clones account for 1% to 1.5% of the sample.

Of note for this clone: Its recognized antigen is unknown. No much larger clonotype is one base removed from it; base qualities were not supplied.

The CDR3, cysteine through phenylalanine, is 13 amino acids long. Only CDR3 DNA remains: 39 bases, in frame from the first base. Ends trimmed: V by 4 bases, J by 5 bases; bases unmatched to a gene: 2. The germline V gene (reference sequence) yields SEHNR for CDR1 and FQNEAQ for CDR2. Sequenced sample: naive CD8+ T cells sorted from blood. Reading the label with the study, this specimen's cell subset or site is: CD45RA+CCR7+. The chain was built from TRBV7-9 and TRBJ2-3, and 8 junction bases match TRBD2. The clonotype comes from a man younger than 35 in good health. In nucleotide form, the sequence is TGTGCCAGCAGCTCGGGGGGGATAGATACGCAGTATTTT. It specifies CASSSGGIDTQYF.